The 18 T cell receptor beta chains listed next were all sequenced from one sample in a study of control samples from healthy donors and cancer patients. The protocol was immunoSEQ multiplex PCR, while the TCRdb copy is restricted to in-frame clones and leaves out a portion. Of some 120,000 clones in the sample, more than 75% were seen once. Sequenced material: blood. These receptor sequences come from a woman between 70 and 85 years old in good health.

The CDR3: CASSQELNNEQFF. CDR3 nucleotide sequence: TGTGCCAGCAGCCAGGAGTTGAACAATGAGCAGTTCTTC. V gene TRBV4-2 combines with J gene TRBJ2-1; D not resolved. Trimming removed 3 bases at V and 5 bases at J, with 8 bases between. The CDR3 is made up of 13 amino acids. Germline CDR1 reads LGHNA; CDR2 reads YNFKEQ.

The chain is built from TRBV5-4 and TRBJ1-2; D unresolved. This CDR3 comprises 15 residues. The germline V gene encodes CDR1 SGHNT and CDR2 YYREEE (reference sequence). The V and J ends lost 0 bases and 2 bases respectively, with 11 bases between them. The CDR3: CASSLGPASNYGYTF. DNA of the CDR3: TGTGCCAGCAGCTTGGGGCCAGCCTCAAACTATGGCTACACCTTC.

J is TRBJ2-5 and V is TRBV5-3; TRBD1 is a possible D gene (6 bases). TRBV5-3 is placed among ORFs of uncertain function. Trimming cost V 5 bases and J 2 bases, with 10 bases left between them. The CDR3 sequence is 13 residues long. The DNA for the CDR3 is TGTGCCAGAAGACAAGACAGGCAAGAGACCCAGTACTTC. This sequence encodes CARRQDRQETQYF.

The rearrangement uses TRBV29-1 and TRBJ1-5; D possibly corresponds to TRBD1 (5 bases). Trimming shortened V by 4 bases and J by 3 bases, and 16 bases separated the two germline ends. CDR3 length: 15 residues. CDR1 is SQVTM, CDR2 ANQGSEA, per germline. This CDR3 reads CSVVSNGGDNQPQHF. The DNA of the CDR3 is TGCAGCGTTGTCTCGAACGGAGGGGACAATCAGCCCCAGCATTTT.

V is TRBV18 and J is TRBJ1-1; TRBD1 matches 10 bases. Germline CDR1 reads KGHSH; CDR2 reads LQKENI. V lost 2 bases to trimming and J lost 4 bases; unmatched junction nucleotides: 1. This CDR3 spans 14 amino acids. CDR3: CASSPWTGGTEAFF. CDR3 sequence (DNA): TGTGCCAGCTCACCATGGACAGGGGGCACTGAAGCTTTCTTT.

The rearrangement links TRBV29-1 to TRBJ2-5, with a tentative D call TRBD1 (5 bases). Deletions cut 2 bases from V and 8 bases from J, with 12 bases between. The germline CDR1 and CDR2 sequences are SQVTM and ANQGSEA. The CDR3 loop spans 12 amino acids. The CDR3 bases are TGCAGCGTTGAATCCGACAGTGCCACCCAGTACTTC. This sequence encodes CSVESDSATQYF.

The CDR3 loop is CASTRGAGNGYTF. CDR3 sequence (DNA): TGTGCCAGCACACGAGGGGCAGGAAATGGCTACACCTTC. V gene TRBV25-1 combines with J gene TRBJ1-2; D might be TRBD1 (5 bases). The CDR3 is 13 residues long. V dropped 7 bases and J dropped 6 bases, with 15 bases sitting between them. Germline V lookup: CDR1 MGHDK, CDR2 SYGVNS.

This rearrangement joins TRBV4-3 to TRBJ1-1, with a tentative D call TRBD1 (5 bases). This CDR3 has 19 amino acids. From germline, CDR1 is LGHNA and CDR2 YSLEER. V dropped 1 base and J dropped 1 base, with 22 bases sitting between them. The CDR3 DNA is TGCGCCAGCAGCCAAGTGGGGTCGGGGCCAACTCCTTGGAACACTGAAGCTTTCTTT. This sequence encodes CASSQVGSGPTPWNTEAFF.

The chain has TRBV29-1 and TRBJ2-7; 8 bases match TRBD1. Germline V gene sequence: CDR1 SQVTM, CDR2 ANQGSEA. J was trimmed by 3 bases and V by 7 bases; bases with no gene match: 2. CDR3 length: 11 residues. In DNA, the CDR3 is TGCAGCGCTACAGGGGGCTACGAGCAGTACTTC. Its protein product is CSATGGYEQYF.

CDR3 region: CASSYRRRNSPLHF. CDR3 bases: TGTGCCAGCAGTTACCGACGGAGAAATTCACCCCTCCACTTT. This chain joins TRBV6-2 or TRBV6-3 and TRBJ1-6; D ambiguous. This CDR3 has 14 residues. V lost 2 bases, J lost 7 bases, and 9 bases lay in between. Germline V gives CDR1 MNHEY, CDR2 SVGEGT.

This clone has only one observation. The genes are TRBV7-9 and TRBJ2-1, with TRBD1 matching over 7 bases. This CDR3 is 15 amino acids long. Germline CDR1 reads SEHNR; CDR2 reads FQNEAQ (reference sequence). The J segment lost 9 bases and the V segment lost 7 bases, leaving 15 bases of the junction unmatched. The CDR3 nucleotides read TGTGCCAGCACGAAACAGGGGTCCCAGCAGGGTGAGCAGTTCTTC. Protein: CASTKQGSQQGEQFF.

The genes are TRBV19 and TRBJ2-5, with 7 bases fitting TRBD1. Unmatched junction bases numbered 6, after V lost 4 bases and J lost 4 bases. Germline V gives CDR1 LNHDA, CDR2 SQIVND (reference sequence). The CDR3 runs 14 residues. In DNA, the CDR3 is TGTGCCAGTAGTACACAGGGGTACGGAGAGACCCAGTACTTC. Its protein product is CASSTQGYGETQYF.

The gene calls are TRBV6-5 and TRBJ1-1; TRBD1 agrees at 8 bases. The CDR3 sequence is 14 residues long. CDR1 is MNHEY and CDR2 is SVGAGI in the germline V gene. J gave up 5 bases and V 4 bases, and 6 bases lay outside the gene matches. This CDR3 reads CASSFLQGGTEAFF. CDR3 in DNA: TGTGCCAGCAGTTTCCTACAGGGGGGAACTGAAGCTTTCTTT.

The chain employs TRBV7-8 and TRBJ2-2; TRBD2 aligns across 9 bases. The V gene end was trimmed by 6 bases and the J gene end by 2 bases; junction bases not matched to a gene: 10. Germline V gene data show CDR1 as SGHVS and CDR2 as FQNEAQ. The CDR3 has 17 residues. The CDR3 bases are TGTGCCAGCAGACTAGGCTCTAGCGGGACCAACACCGGGGAGCTGTTTTTT. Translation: CASRLGSSGTNTGELFF. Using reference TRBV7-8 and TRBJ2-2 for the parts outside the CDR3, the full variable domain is GAGVSQSPRYKVAKRGQDVALRCDPISGHVSLFWYQQALGQGPEFLTYFQNEAQLDKSGLPSDRFFAERPEGSVSTLKIQRTQQEDSAVYLCASRLGSSGTNTGELFFGEGSRLTVL.

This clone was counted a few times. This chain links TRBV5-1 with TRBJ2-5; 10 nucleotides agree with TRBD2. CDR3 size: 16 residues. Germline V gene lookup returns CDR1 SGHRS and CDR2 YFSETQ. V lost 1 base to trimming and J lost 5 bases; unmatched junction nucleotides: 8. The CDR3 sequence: CASSLFRAGGQETQYF. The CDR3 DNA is TGCGCCAGCAGCTTGTTTCGAGCGGGGGGGCAGGAGACCCAGTACTTC.

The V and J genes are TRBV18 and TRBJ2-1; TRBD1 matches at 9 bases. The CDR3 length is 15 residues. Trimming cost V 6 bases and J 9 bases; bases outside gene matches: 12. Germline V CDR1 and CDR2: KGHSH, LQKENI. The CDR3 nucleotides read TGTGCCAGCTCCCAGGGACAGGGAGCCACGGCTGAGCAGTTCTTC. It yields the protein CASSQGQGATAEQFF. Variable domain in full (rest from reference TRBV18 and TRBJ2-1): NAGVMQNPRHLVRRRGQEARLRCSPMKGHSHVYWYRQLPEEGLKFMVYLQKENIIDESGMPKERFSAEFPKEGPSILRIQQVVRGDSAAYFCASSQGQGATAEQFFGPGTRLTVL.

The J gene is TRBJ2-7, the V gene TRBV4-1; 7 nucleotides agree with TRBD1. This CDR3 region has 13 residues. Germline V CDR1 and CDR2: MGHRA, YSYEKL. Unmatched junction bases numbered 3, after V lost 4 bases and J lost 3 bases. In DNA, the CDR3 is TGCGCCAGCAGCCGCGGACAGGACTACGAGCAGTACTTC. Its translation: CASSRGQDYEQYF.

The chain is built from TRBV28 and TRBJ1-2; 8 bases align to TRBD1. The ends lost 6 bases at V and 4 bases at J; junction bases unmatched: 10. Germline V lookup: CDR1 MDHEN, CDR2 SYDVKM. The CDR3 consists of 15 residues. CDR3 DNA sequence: TGTGCCAGCAGATCCTTCGACAGGGGAGGCTATGGCTACACCTTC. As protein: CASRSFDRGGYGYTF.